This TCR beta chain was identified during a study of early T cells in non-severe SARS-CoV-2 infection. Overall study context: Sequencing of unsorted whole blood was done on bulk RNA, leaving chains unpaired.

cDNA molecules, individually, were tagged with unique molecular identifiers. From the 5' RACE reads, TCRdb called clonotypes with MiXCR, one entry per CDR3 protein. This table holds about 52,000 distinct CDR3 sequences, 9.5% to 12% found once. Germline CDR1 SEHNR, CDR2 FQNEAQ (reference sequence). The CDR3 has 17 residues. Between the trimmed V and J ends, which lost 5 bases and 3 bases, there was a span of 22 bases. The sample holds a few counts of this clonotype. Antigen: not known. Study outcomes and limitations: VDJdb-based matching was biased toward anti-spike CD8 responses and missed private and CD4 specificities.

The specimen sequenced was whole blood. This sequence originates from an adult who was a healthcare worker with PCR-confirmed SARS-CoV-2 infection or an uninfected control (not recorded which). The V call is TRBV7-9, the J call TRBJ1-2; perhaps TRBD1 as D (6 bases). The CDR3 DNA is TGTGCCAGCAGCCCTACCTCTGGACAGCCCAACTACTATGGCTACACCTTC. Translating gives CASSPTSGQPNYYGYTF.